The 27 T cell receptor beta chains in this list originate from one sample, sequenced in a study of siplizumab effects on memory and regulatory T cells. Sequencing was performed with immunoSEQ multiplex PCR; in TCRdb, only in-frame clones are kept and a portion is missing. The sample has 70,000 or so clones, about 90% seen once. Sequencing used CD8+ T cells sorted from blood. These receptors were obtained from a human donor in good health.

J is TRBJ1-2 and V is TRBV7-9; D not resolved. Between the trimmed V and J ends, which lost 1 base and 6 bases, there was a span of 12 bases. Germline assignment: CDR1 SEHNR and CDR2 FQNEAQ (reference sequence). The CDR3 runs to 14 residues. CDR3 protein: CASSLDGPGDGYTF. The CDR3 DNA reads TGTGCCAGCAGCTTAGACGGCCCGGGCGATGGCTACACCTTC.

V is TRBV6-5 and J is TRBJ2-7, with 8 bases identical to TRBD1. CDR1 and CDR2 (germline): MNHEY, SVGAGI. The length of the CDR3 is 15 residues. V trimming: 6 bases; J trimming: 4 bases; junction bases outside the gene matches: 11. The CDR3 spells CASSPRTGQGYEQYF. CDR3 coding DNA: TGTGCCAGCAGCCCAAGGACAGGGCAAGGTTACGAGCAGTACTTC.

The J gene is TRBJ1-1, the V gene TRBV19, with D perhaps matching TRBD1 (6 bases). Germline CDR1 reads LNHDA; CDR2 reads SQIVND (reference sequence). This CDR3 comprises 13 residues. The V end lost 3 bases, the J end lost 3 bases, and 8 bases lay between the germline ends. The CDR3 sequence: CASSMDSHTEAFF. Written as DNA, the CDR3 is TGTGCCAGTAGTATGGACAGTCACACTGAAGCTTTCTTT.

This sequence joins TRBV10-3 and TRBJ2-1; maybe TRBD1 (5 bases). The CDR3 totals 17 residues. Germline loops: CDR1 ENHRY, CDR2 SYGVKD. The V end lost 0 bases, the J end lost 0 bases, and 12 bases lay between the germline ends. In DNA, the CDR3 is TGTGCCATCAGTGAGTCACTGACAGTGAGCTCCTACAATGAGCAGTTCTTC. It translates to CAISESLTVSSYNEQFF.

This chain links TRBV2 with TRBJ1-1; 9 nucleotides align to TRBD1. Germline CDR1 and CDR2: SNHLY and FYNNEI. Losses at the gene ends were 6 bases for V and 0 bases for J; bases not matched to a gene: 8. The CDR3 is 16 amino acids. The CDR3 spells CASRGTGGHMNTEAFF. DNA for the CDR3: TGTGCCAGCAGAGGTACAGGGGGCCATATGAACACTGAAGCTTTCTTT.

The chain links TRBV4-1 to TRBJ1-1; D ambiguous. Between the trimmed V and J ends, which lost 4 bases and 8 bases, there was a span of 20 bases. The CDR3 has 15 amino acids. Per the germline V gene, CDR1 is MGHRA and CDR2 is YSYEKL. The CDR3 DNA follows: TGCGCCAGCAGCCCATCCCCCCATTGGGCGGAAGAAGCTTTCTTT. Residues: CASSPSPHWAEEAFF.

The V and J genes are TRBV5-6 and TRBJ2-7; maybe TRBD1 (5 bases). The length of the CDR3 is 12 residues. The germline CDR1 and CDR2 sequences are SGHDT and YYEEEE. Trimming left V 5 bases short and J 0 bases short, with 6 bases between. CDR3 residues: CASRGLSYEQYF. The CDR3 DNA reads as TGTGCCAGCAGGGGGCTCTCCTACGAGCAGTACTTC.

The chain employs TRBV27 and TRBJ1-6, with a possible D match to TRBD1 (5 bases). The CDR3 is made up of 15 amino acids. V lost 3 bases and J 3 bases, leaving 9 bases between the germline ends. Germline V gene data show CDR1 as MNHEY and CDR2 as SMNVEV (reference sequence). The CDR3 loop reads CASSFGTDYNSPLHF. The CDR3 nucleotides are TGTGCCAGCAGTTTCGGGACCGACTATAATTCACCCCTCCACTTT.

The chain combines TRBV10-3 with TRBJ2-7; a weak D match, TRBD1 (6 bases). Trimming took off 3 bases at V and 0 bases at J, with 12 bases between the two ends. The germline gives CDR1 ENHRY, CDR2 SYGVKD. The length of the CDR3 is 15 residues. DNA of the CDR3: TGTGCCATCAGTGATATGACAGGTAACTCCTACGAGCAGTACTTC. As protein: CAISDMTGNSYEQYF.

CDR3 protein: CASSLGPLPYNEQFF. CDR3 nucleotide sequence: TGTGCCAGCAGTTTGGGACCTCTCCCCTACAATGAGCAGTTCTTC. The chain couples TRBV27 to TRBJ2-1, with D perhaps matching TRBD1 or TRBD2 (5 bases each). CDR1 MNHEY and CDR2 SMNVEV come from the germline V gene (reference sequence). This CDR3 comprises 15 residues. V was shortened by 3 bases and J by 2 bases, with 11 bases between the two germline ends.

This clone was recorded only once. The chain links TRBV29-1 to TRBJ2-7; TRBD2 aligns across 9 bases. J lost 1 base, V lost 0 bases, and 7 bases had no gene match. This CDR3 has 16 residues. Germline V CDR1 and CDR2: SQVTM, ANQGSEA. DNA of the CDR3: TGCAGCGTTGAAGATCCAGGTCTAGCGGGATCCTACGAGCAGTACTTC. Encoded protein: CSVEDPGLAGSYEQYF.

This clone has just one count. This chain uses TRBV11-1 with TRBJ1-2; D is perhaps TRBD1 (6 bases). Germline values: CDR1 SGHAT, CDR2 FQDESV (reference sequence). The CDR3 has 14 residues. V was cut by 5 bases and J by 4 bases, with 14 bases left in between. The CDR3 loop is CASSRPDRTYGYTF. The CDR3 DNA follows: TGTGCCAGCAGCCGCCCTGACAGGACCTATGGCTACACCTTC.

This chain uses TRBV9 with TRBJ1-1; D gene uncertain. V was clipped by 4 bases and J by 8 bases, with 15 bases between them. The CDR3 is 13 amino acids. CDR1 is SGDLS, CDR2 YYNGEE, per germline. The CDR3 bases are TGTGCCAGCAGCTCTCGGTTACAGCCGGAAGCTTTCTTT. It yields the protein CASSSRLQPEAFF.

CDR3 nucleotide sequence: TGTGCCAGCAGCGTAGTGGCAGGGTCCACCGGGGAGCTGTTTTTT. Translation: CASSVVAGSTGELFF. The chain couples TRBV9 to TRBJ2-2; D is possibly TRBD1 (5 bases). Between the trimmed V and J ends, which lost 0 bases and 4 bases, there was a span of 10 bases. The CDR3 consists of 15 residues. Germline CDR1 SGDLS, CDR2 YYNGEE. The whole variable domain, remainder taken from reference TRBV9 and TRBJ2-2, is DSGVTQTPKHLITATGQRVTLRCSPRSGDLSVYWYQQSLDQGLQFLIQYYNGEERAKGNILERFSAQQFPDLHSELNLSSLELGDSALYFCASSVVAGSTGELFFGEGSRLTVL.

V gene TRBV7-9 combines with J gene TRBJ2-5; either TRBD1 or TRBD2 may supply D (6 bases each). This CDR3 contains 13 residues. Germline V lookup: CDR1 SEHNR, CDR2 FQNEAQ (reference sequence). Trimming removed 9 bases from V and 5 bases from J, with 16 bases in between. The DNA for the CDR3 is TGTGCCAGTGAGGGGGGACTCTGGGAGACCCAGTACTTC. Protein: CASEGGLWETQYF. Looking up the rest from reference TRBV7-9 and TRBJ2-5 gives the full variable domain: DTGVSQNPRHKITKRGQNVTFRCDPISEHNRLYWYRQTLGQGPEFLTYFQNEAQLEKSRLLSDRFSAERPKGSFSTLEIQRTEQGDSAMYLCASEGGLWETQYFGPGTRLLVL.

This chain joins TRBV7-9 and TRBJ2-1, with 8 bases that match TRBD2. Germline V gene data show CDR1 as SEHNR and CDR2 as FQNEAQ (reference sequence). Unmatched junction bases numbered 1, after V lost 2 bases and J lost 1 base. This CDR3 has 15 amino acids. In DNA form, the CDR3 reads TGTGCCAGCAGCTTATTAGCGGGGTCCTACAATGAGCAGTTCTTC. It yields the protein CASSLLAGSYNEQFF. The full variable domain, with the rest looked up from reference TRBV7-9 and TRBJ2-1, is DTGVSQNPRHKITKRGQNVTFRCDPISEHNRLYWYRQTLGQGPEFLTYFQNEAQLEKSRLLSDRFSAERPKGSFSTLEIQRTEQGDSAMYLCASSLLAGSYNEQFFGPGTRLTVL.

The CDR3 region is CASSQEQASDEQFF. Here the CDR3 DNA reads TGTGCCAGCAGCCAAGAACAGGCTAGCGACGAGCAGTTCTTC. The chain carries TRBV14 and TRBJ2-1; D might be TRBD2 (6 bases). The CDR3 sequence is 14 residues long. Trimming left V 0 bases short and J 10 bases short, with 13 bases between. CDR1 is SGHDN and CDR2 is FVKESK in the germline V gene.

The CDR3 DNA reads TGTGCCAGCAGTTACGGGCTAGCGGGAGAAGGCGAGCAGTACTTC. Its translation: CASSYGLAGEGEQYF. The chain couples TRBV6-5 to TRBJ2-7; 10 positions match TRBD2. V lost 2 bases to trimming and J lost 6 bases; unmatched junction nucleotides: 7. CDR1 and CDR2 (germline): MNHEY, SVGAGI. CDR3 length: 15 amino acids.

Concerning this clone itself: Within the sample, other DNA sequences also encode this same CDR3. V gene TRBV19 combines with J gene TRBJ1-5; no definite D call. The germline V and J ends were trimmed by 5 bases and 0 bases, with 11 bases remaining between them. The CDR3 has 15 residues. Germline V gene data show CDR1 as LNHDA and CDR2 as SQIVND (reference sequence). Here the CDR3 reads CASSYNTYSNQPQHF. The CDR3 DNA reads TGTGCCAGTAGTTACAACACATATAGCAATCAGCCCCAGCATTTT.

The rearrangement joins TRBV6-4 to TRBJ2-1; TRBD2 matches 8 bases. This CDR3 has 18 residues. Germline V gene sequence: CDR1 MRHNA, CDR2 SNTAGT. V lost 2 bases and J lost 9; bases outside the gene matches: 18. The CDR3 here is CASSDLDGPGGGFGEQFF. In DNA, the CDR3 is TGTGCCAGCAGTGACCTCGATGGGCCCGGGGGGGGCTTTGGTGAGCAGTTCTTC.

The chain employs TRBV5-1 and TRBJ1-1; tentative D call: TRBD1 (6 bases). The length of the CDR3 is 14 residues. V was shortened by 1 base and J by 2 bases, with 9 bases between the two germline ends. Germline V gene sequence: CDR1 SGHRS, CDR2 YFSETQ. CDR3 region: CASSLTGINTEAFF. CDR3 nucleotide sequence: TGCGCCAGCAGCTTGACAGGGATCAACACTGAAGCTTTCTTT.

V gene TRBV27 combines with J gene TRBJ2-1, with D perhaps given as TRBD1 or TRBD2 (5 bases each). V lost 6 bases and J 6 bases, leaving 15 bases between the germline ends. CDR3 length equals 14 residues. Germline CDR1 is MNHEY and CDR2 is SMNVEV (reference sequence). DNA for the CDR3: TGTGCCAGCAGAACGGGACCGGTGTCCAATGAGCAGTTCTTC. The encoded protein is CASRTGPVSNEQFF.

This CDR3 is CASGLSQGAGAKNIQYF. The DNA for the CDR3 is TGTGCTAGTGGTTTGTCTCAGGGGGCTGGGGCCAAAAACATTCAGTACTTC. V is TRBV12-5 and J is TRBJ2-4; 8 bases are a match to TRBD1. The trim removed 2 bases at V and 1 base at J, leaving 7 bases unmatched. This CDR3 comprises 17 residues. Germline loops: CDR1 LGHNT, CDR2 FRNRAP.

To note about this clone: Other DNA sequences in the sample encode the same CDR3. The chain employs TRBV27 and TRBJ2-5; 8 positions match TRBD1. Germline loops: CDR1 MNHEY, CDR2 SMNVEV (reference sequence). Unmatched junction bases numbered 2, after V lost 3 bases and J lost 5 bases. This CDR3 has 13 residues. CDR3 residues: CASSFQGAETQYF. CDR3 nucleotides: TGTGCCAGCAGTTTCCAGGGGGCTGAGACCCAGTACTTC.

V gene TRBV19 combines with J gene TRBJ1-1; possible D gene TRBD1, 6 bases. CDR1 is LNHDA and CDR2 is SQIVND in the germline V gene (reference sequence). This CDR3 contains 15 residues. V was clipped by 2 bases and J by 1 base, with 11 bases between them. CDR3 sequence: CASSIWGASNTEAFF. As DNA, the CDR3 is TGTGCCAGTAGTATATGGGGGGCCTCGAACACTGAAGCTTTCTTT.

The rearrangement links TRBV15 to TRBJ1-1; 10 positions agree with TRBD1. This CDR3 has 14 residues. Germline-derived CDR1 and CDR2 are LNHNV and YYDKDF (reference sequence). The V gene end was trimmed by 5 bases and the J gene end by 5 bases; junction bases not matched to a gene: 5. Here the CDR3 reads CATSDRGRETEAFF. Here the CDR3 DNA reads TGTGCCACCAGCGACAGGGGGCGCGAAACTGAAGCTTTCTTT.

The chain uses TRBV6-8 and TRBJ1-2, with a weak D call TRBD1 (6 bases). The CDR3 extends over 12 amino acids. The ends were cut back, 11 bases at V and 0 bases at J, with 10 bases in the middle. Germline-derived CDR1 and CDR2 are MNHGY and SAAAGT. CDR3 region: CARGRSNYGYTF. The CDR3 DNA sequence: TGTGCCCGGGGGCGCTCTAACTATGGCTACACCTTC.